This TCR beta chain originates from a study of cytomegalovirus exposure and HLA in healthy donors. The ends were cut back, 3 bases at V and 1 base at J, with 12 bases in the middle. The CDR3 has 14 amino acids. The germline CDR1 and CDR2 sequences are SQVTM and ANQGSEA. General study results and limits: V- and J-gene trimming of TCR beta was linked (in a later analysis) to a missense DCLRE1C variant.

60 Vbeta and 13 Jbeta primers were used in PCR. Sequenced by immunoSEQ multiplex PCR; TCRdb stores in-frame clones only, minus some. The sample has 45,000 to 60,000 clones; 65% to 85% are singletons. Details on this clone: Its antigen is not identified.

The material sequenced was PBMCs. The rearrangement uses TRBV29-1 and TRBJ1-1; D not resolved. This receptor was taken from a man aged 18 to 30 in good health and CMV-seronegative. The CDR3 bases are TGCAGCGTTGATACGCAGGCCAAGAACACTGAAGCTTTCTTT. Protein: CSVDTQAKNTEAFF.